This TCR beta chain was obtained from a study of shared clonotypes between healthy human individuals. Study information: Each donor's CD8 memory used one plate, CD8 naive two, each CD4 subset three.

The V gene end was trimmed by 5 bases and the J gene end by 8 bases; junction bases not matched to a gene: 10. Germline CDR1 reads SNHLY; CDR2 reads FYNNEI. The CDR3 is made up of 15 amino acids. Profiling relied on immunoSEQ multiplex PCR, and the TCRdb table lists in-frame clones only, not all of them. The repertoire includes around 1 million clones, around 80% of them detected once, and nearly 1.5% sits in the top ten. The rearrangement joins TRBV2 to TRBJ1-4, with 8 bases matching TRBD1. This clonotype was sampled from a man between 18 and 29 years old in good health. The sequencing input was memory CD4+ T cells sorted from blood. Sample subset: CD45RA-negative fraction. As DNA, the CDR3 is TGTGCCAGCAGTTGGGAGACAGGGGATCGGGAAAAACTGTTTTTT. Translated, it gives CASSWETGDREKLFF.